Following are 18 T cell receptor beta chains from one sample sequenced in a study of cytomegalovirus exposure and HLA in healthy donors. Primers: 60 Vbeta forward and 13 Jbeta reverse. Assay: immunoSEQ multiplex PCR; the TCRdb copy retains only in-frame clones and omits some. The sample carries 85,000 to 130,000 clones, more than 60% recorded once. Sample: PBMCs. The receptors stem from a man aged 40-49 years in good health and CMV-seronegative.

The genes are TRBV2 and TRBJ1-2; unclear D gene. Germline lookup yields CDR1 SNHLY and CDR2 FYNNEI. The CDR3 extends over 12 amino acids. With 2 bases removed from V and 5 bases from J, the gap between germline ends came to 6 bases. CDR3 loop: CASSEQRYGYTF. In nucleotides, the CDR3 is TGTGCCAGCAGTGAACAGCGATATGGCTACACCTTC.

As for this clone: Other DNA sequences of this sample code for an identical CDR3. The J gene is TRBJ2-2, the V gene TRBV6-1; TRBD2 is a possible D gene (5 bases). The CDR3 runs 14 residues. V was pared by 0 bases and J by 6 bases, with 8 bases between. Germline V gene data show CDR1 as MNHNS and CDR2 as SASEGT. CDR3 sequence reads: CASSEARGSGELFF. In DNA, the CDR3 is TGTGCCAGCAGTGAAGCGCGAGGGTCCGGGGAGCTGTTTTTT.

V gene TRBV15 combines with J gene TRBJ1-1; 11 nucleotides line up with TRBD1. CDR3 length equals 15 residues. Per germline, CDR1 LNHNV and CDR2 YYDKDF (reference sequence). V lost 4 bases and J lost 10; bases outside the gene matches: 11. The CDR3 DNA is TGTGCCACCAGCAAGGACAGGGGGCTAAGCGCGGGAGCTTTCTTT. Translation gives CATSKDRGLSAGAFF.

This clone was observed a handful of times. This sequence joins TRBV6-6 and TRBJ1-5; D gene uncertain. V was trimmed by 2 bases and J by 0 bases, leaving 11 bases between them. The CDR3 runs to 16 residues. CDR1 is MNHNY, CDR2 SVGAGI, per germline (reference sequence). CDR3 nucleotide sequence: TGTGCCAGCAGTTACCGTCCAGGCTATAGCAATCAGCCCCAGCATTTT. Encoded protein: CASSYRPGYSNQPQHF.

Concerning this clone: The junction shows a germline mismatch at one end, possibly a read error. The sample contains more than one DNA sequence encoding this CDR3. The gene calls are TRBV6-5 and TRBJ2-6; D possibly corresponds to TRBD2 (5 bases). This CDR3 spans 16 amino acids. Germline V gene data show CDR1 as MNHEY and CDR2 as SVGAGI. CDR3 DNA: TGCGCCAGCAGTTGGCGGGCAGCAACTGGGGCCAACGTCCTGACTTTC. Translating gives CASSWRAATGANVLTF.

This clone occurred once. The chain employs TRBV5-1 and TRBJ2-7; D might be TRBD1 (6 bases). V lost 3 bases, J lost 2 bases, and 12 bases lay in between. The germline CDR1 and CDR2 sequences are SGHRS and YFSETQ. The CDR3 totals 14 residues. The CDR3 nucleotides are TGCGCCAGCAGCTCTACACAGGGAGCCTACGAGCAGTACTTC. It is translated as CASSSTQGAYEQYF.

CDR3 coding DNA: TGTGCCAGTAGTATAGCGTCAGTGAATTCACCCCTCCACTTT. As protein: CASSIASVNSPLHF. The chain combines TRBV19 with TRBJ1-6; no clear D gene. The CDR3 has 14 residues. V was cut by 1 base and J by 7 bases, with 8 bases left in between. In germline, CDR1 is LNHDA, CDR2 SQIVND (reference sequence).

This clone was counted between two and nine times. The chain couples TRBV4-2 to TRBJ1-2; 9 bases fit TRBD1. CDR1 LGHNA and CDR2 YNFKEQ come from the germline V gene. This CDR3 comprises 19 residues. The ends lost 0 bases at V and 7 bases at J; junction bases unmatched: 18. The CDR3 reads CASSQEGGTGIVGPAGYTF. DNA for the CDR3: TGTGCCAGCAGCCAAGAGGGCGGGACAGGGATCGTTGGGCCTGCTGGCTACACCTTC.

This clone has just one count. V usage is TRBV5-1 and J usage is TRBJ2-5, with 8 bases identical to TRBD2. The V and J ends lost 0 bases and 1 base, in that order; junction bases with no gene match: 5. Germline values: CDR1 SGHRS, CDR2 YFSETQ. CDR3 length: 16 residues. CDR3 DNA sequence: TGCGCCAGCAGCTTGGTTTTCGCGGGGGGCCAAGAGACCCAGTACTTC. As protein: CASSLVFAGGQETQYF.

V usage is TRBV9 and J usage is TRBJ1-2; D is unresolved. The V gene lost 4 bases and the J gene lost 0 bases, with 13 bases spanning the gap. Germline CDR1 reads SGDLS; CDR2 reads YYNGEE. CDR3 length: 15 amino acids. In DNA form, the CDR3 reads TGTGCCAGCAGCATCTCGACGGCGGCTAACTATGGCTACACCTTC. Its protein is CASSISTAANYGYTF.

V usage is TRBV5-1 and J usage is TRBJ1-1; the match to TRBD1 covers 7 bases. Germline CDR1 is SGHRS and CDR2 is YFSETQ. V shed 4 bases and J 7 bases; nucleotides not matched to a gene: 7. The CDR3 is 13 amino acids. For the CDR3, the DNA is TGCGCCAGCAGCAGGGGGACAGAAGGTGAAGCTTTCTTT. It specifies CASSRGTEGEAFF.

The gene calls are TRBV18 and TRBJ2-7; TRBD1 matches 8 bases. Trimming at V came to 2 bases and at J to 1 base, leaving 7 bases not matched to a gene. The CDR3 has 16 amino acids. Germline loops: CDR1 KGHSH, CDR2 LQKENI. CDR3 loop: CASSPFGTGGSYEQYF. The CDR3 nucleotides are TGTGCCAGCTCACCATTCGGAACAGGGGGATCCTACGAGCAGTACTTC. Variable domain in full (rest from reference TRBV18 and TRBJ2-7): NAGVMQNPRHLVRRRGQEARLRCSPMKGHSHVYWYRQLPEEGLKFMVYLQKENIIDESGMPKERFSAEFPKEGPSILRIQQVVRGDSAAYFCASSPFGTGGSYEQYFGPGTRLTVT.

This chain connects TRBV18 to TRBJ2-7; no clear D. The CDR3 extends over 14 amino acids. V was clipped by 1 base and J by 2 bases, with 9 bases between them. Germline values: CDR1 KGHSH, CDR2 LQKENI. CDR3 residues: CASSPQPETYEQYF. CDR3 nucleotides: TGTGCCAGCTCACCACAACCGGAGACCTACGAGCAGTACTTC.

The CDR3 coding sequence is TGTGCCAGCAGCGCGACTTACTTGAATGAAAAACTGTTTTTT. It specifies CASSATYLNEKLFF. The gene calls are TRBV9 and TRBJ1-4; D gene ambiguous. Trimming shortened V by 3 bases and J by 5 bases, and 11 bases separated the two germline ends. The germline gives CDR1 SGDLS, CDR2 YYNGEE. The CDR3 has 14 residues.

The chain uses TRBV9 and TRBJ2-3; a possible D gene is TRBD1 (6 bases). This CDR3 has 15 amino acids. The germline CDR1 and CDR2 sequences are SGDLS and YYNGEE. V was shortened by 7 bases and J by 4 bases, with 19 bases between the two germline ends. The CDR3 loop is CASGEDSNRADTQYF. The DNA of the CDR3 is TGTGCCAGCGGCGAGGACAGTAATAGGGCAGATACGCAGTATTTT.

The chain links TRBV2 to TRBJ2-7, with TRBD1 matching over 9 bases. The germline V gene encodes CDR1 SNHLY and CDR2 FYNNEI. With V trimmed by 7 bases and J by 5 bases, 12 bases remained unmatched. The CDR3 totals 15 residues. The CDR3 spells CASTEGGQGVHEQYF. The CDR3 DNA follows: TGTGCCAGCACCGAAGGGGGACAGGGTGTCCACGAGCAGTACTTC.

Here the CDR3 reads CASSPMTPDSRTQYF. CDR3 DNA: TGTGCCAGCAGCCCGATGACGCCGGACTCTAGGACCCAGTACTTC. The rearrangement joins TRBV7-7 to TRBJ2-5; tentative D call: TRBD2 (5 bases). The germline gives CDR1 SSHAT, CDR2 FNYEAQ (reference sequence). Trimming pared 5 bases from V and 7 bases from J, leaving 20 bases between. The CDR3 loop spans 15 amino acids.

CDR3 sequence reads: CASSGRTGRDEQYF. The CDR3 region has the DNA TGTGCCAGCAGTGGCCGGACAGGGCGGGACGAGCAGTACTTC. The V call is TRBV6-1, the J call TRBJ2-5; 8 nucleotides align to TRBD1. Gene TRBJ2-7 matches the end of the DNA better, so the J call may be wrong. This CDR3 is 14 amino acids long. Germline CDR1 is MNHNS and CDR2 is SASEGT.